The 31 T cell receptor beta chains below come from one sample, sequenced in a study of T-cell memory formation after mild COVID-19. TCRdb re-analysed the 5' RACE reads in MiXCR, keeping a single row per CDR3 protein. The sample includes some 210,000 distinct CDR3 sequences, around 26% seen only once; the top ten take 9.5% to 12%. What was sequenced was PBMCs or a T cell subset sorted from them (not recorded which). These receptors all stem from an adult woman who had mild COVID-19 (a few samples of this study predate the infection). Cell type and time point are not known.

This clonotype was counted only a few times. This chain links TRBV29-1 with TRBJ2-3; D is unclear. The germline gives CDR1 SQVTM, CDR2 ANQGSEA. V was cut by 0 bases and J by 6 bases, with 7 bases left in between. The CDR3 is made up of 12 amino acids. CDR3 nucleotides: TGCAGCGTTGAAGAGCTGCGCGATACGCAGTATTTT. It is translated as CSVEELRDTQYF.

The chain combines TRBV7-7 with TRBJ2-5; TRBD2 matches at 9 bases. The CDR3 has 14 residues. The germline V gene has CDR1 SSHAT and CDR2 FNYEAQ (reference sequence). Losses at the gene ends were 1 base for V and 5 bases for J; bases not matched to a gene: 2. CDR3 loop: CASSLDGLAETQYF. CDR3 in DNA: TGTGCCAGCAGCTTAGATGGACTAGCGGAGACCCAGTACTTC.

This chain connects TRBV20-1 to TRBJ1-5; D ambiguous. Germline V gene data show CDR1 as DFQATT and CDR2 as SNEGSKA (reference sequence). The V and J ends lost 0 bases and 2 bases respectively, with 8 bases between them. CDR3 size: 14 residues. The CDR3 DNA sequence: TGCAGTGCTAGAGATCTCCGGGGCAATCAGCCCCAGCATTTT. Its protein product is CSARDLRGNQPQHF.

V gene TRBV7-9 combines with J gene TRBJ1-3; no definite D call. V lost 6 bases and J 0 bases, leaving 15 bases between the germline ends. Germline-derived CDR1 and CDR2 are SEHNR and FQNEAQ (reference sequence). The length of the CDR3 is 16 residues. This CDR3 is CASSSPLSLSGNTIYF. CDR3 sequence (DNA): TGTGCCAGCAGTTCACCACTAAGCCTCTCTGGAAACACCATATATTTT.

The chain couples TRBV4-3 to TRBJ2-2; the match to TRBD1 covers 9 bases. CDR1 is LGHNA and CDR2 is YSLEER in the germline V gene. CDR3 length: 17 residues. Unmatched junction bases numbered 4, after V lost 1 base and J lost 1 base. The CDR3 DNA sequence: TGCGCCAGCAGCCAAGGCCCGGGACAGGGGAACACCGGGGAGCTGTTTTTT. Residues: CASSQGPGQGNTGELFF.

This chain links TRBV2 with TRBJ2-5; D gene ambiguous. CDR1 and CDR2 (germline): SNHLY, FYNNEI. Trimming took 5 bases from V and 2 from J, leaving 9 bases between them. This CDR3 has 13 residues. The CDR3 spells CASSQESQETQYF. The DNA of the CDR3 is TGTGCCAGCAGTCAGGAGTCTCAAGAGACCCAGTACTTC.

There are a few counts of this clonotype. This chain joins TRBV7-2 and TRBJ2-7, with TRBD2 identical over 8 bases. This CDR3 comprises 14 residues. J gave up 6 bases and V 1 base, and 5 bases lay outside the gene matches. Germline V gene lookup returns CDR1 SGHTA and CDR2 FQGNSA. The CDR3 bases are TGTGCCAGCAGCTTAGGAGCGGGAGCCTTCGAGCAGTACTTC. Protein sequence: CASSLGAGAFEQYF. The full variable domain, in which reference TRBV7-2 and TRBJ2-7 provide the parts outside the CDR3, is GAGVSQSPSNKVTEKGKDVELRCDPISGHTALYWYRQSLGQGLEFLIYFQGNSAPDKSGLPSDRFSAERTGGSVSTLTIQRTQQEDSAVYLCASSLGAGAFEQYFGPGTRLTVT.

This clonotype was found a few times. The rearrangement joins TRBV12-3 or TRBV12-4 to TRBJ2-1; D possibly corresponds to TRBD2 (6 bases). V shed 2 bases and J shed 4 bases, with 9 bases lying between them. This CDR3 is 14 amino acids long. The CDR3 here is CASSLPGVYNEQFF. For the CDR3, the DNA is TGTGCCAGCAGTTTACCGGGGGTATACAATGAGCAGTTCTTC.

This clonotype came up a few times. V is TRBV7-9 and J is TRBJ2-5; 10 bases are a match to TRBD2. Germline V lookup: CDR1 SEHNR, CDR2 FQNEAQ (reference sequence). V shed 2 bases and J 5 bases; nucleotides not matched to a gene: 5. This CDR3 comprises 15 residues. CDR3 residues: CASSLLAGVMETQYF. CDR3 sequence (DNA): TGTGCCAGCAGCTTACTAGCGGGAGTGATGGAGACCCAGTACTTC.

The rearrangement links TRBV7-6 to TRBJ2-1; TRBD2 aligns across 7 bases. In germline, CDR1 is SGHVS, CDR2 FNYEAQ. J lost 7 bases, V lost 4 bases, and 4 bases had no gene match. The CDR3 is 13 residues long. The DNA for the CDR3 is TGTGCCAGCAGCTCCCTCGGGGGGAATGAGCAGTTCTTC. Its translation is CASSSLGGNEQFF.

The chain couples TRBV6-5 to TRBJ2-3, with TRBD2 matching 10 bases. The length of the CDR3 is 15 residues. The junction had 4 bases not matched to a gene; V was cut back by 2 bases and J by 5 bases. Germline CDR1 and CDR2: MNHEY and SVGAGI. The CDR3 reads CASSYRAGGLDTQYF. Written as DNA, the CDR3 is TGTGCCAGCAGTTACAGAGCGGGGGGGCTAGATACGCAGTATTTT.

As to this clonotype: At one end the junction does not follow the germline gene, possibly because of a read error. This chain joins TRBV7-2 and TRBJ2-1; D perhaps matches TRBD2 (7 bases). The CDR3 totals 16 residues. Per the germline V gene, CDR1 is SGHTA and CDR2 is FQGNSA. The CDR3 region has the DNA TGTGCCAGCAGCTCAAGTGGCGGGGGCTCCCACAATGAGCAGTTCTTC. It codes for CASSSSGGGSHNEQFF.

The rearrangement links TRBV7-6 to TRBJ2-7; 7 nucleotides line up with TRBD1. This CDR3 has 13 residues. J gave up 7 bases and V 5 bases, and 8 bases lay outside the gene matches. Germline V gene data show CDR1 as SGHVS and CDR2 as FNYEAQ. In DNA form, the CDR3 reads TGTGCCAGCAGCGACTACAGGGGCTGGGAGCAGTACTTC. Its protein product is CASSDYRGWEQYF.

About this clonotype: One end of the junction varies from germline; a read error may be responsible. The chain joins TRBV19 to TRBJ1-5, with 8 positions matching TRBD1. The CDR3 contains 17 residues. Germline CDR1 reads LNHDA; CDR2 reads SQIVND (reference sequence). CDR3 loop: CASSPPWTGFSNQPQHF. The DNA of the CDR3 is TGTGCAAGTAGTCCCCCTTGGACAGGGTTCAGCAATCAGCCCCAGCATTTT.

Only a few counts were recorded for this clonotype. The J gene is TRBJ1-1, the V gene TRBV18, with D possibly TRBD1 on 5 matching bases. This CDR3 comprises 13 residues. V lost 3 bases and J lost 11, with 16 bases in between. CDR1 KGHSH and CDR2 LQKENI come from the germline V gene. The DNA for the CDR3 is TGTGCCAGCTCACCGTCCTACCAGGGTATCGCTTTCTTT. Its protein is CASSPSYQGIAFF.

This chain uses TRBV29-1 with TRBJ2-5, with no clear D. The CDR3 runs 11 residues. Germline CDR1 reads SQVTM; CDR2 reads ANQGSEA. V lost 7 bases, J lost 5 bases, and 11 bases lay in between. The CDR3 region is CSAGPSETQYF. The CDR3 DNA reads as TGCAGCGCCGGTCCCTCGGAGACCCAGTACTTC.

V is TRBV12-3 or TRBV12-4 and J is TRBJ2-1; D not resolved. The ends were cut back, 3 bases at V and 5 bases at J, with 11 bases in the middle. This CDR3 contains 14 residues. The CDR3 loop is CASSFLRRDNEQFF. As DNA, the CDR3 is TGTGCCAGCAGTTTCTTACGACGGGACAATGAGCAGTTCTTC.

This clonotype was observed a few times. CDR3 region: CSATGATFNTDTQYF. The CDR3 DNA reads TGCAGTGCTACCGGGGCCACCTTTAACACAGATACGCAGTATTTT. This chain joins TRBV20-1 and TRBJ2-3; D may correspond to TRBD1 or TRBD2 (5 bases each). Per germline, CDR1 DFQATT and CDR2 SNEGSKA (reference sequence). The CDR3 is 15 residues long. V gave up 4 bases and J gave up 2 bases, with 16 bases separating them.

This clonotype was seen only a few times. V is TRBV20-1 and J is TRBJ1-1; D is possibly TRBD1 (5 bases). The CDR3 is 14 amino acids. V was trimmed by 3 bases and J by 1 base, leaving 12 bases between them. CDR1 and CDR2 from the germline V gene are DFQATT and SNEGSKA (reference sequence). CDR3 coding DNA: TGCAGTGCTAGGGGGGTACCACCGAACACTGAAGCTTTCTTT. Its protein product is CSARGVPPNTEAFF.

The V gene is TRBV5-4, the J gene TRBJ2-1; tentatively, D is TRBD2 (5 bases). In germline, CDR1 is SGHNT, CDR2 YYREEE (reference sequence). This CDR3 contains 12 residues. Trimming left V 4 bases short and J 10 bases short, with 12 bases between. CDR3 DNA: TGTGCCAGCAGCCTGAGGGATGGGGAGCAGTTCTTC. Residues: CASSLRDGEQFF.

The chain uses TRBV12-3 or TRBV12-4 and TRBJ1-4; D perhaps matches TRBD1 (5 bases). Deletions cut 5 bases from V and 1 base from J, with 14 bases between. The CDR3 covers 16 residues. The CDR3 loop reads CASSPGGVGTNEKLFF. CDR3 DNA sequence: TGTGCCAGCAGTCCCGGGGGGGTTGGAACTAATGAAAAACTGTTTTTT.

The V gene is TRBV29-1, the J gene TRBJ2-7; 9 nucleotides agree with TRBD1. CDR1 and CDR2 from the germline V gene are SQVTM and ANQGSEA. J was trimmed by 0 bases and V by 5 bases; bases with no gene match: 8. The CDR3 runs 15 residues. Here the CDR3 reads CSVKLGQGTSYEQYF. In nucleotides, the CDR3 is TGCAGCGTTAAGCTGGGACAGGGTACCTCCTACGAGCAGTACTTC.

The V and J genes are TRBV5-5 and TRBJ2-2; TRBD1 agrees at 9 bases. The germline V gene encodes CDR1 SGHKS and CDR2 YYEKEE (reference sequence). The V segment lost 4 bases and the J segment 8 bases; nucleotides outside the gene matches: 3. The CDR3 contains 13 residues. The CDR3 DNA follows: TGTGCCAGCAGCCCCGGGACAGGGGGGGAGCTGTTTTTT. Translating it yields CASSPGTGGELFF.

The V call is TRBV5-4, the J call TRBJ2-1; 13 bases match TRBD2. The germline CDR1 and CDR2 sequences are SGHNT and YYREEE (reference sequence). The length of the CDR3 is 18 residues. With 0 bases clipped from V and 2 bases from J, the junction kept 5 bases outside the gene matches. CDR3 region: CASSLGLAGGLTYNEQFF. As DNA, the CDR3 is TGTGCCAGCAGCTTGGGACTAGCGGGGGGTCTGACCTACAATGAGCAGTTCTTC.

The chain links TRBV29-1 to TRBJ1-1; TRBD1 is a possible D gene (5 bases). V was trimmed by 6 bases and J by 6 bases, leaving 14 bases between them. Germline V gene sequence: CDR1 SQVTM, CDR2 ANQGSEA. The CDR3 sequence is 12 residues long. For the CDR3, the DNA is TGCAGCGTCCAAAGCGGGGGAGCTGAAGCTTTCTTT. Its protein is CSVQSGGAEAFF.

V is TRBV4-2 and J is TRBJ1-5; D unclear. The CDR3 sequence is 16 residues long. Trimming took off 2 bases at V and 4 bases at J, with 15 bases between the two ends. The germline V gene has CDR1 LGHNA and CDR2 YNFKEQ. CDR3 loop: CASSQPGAQGNQPQHF. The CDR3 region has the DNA TGTGCCAGCAGCCAACCCGGTGCCCAAGGGAATCAGCCCCAGCATTTT.

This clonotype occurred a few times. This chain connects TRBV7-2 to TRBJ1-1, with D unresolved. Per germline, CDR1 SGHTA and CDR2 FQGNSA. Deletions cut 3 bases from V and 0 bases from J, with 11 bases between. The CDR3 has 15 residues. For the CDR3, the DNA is TGTGCCAGCAGCTTGAACGCCGGGGTGAACACTGAAGCTTTCTTT. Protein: CASSLNAGVNTEAFF.

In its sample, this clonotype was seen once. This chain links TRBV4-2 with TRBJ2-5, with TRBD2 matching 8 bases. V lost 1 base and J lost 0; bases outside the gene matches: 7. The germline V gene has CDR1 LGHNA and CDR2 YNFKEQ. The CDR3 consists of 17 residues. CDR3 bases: TGTGCCAGCAGCCAAGTTGCGGGGGGCTTGTACCAAGAGACCCAGTACTTC. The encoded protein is CASSQVAGGLYQETQYF.

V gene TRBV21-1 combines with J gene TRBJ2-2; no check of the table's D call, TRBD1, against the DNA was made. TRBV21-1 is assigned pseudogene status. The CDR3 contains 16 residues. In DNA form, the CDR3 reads TGTGCCAGAACTGACCGCCACAGGGGGCAAACCGGGGAGCTGTTTTTT. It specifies CARTDRHRGQTGELFF.

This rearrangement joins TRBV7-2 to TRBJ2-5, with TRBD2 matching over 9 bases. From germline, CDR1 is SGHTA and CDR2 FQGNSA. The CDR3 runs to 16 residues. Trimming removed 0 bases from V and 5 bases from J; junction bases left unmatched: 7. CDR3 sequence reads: CASSLAWRGGRETQYF. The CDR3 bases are TGTGCCAGCAGCTTAGCCTGGCGGGGGGGCCGGGAGACCCAGTACTTC.

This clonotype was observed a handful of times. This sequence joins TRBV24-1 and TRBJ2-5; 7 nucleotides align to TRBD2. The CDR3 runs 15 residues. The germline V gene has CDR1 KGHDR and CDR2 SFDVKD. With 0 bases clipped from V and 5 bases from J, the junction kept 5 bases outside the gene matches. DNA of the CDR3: TGTGCCACCAGTGATTTGGGACTAGTGGGGGAGACCCAGTACTTC. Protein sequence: CATSDLGLVGETQYF.